Included here is one TCR beta chain sequence, with context. Antigen: not known. This sample stems from a study of radiotherapy plus CTLA-4 blockade in lung cancer. Study-wide points: Clones of tumor-derived TCRs expanded in blood after radiotherapy plus ipilimumab. Interferon-beta and early blood T cell clone dynamics reportedly predicted response best.

From germline, CDR1 is SQVTM and CDR2 ANQGSEA. CDR3 length: 12 amino acids. Between the trimmed V and J ends, which lost 2 bases and 15 bases, there was a span of 17 bases. The protocol was immunoSEQ multiplex PCR, while the TCRdb copy is restricted to in-frame clones and leaves out a portion. The table lists tens of thousands of clones, over 60% of them singletons. The V gene is TRBV29-1, the J gene TRBJ2-1, with D perhaps assigned TRBD1 or TRBD2 (6 bases each). The sequencing used peripheral blood, collected from a patient treated with radiotherapy plus ipilimumab. This receptor was identified in a human donor with non-small cell lung cancer that progressed on radiotherapy plus ipilimumab. Written as DNA, the CDR3 is TGCAGCGTTGAAAGTGGTAGGGGGGAACGGTTCTTC. Translating it yields CSVESGRGERFF.